This TCR beta chain was found in a study of molecular identifiers for immune sequencing clone quantification. Whole-study results and caveats: Amid around 900,000 naive cells, spiked Jurkat TCR RNA from one cell was reportedly still detectable.

TCRdb independently ran MiXCR on the PCR reads; one entry per CDR3 protein. The repertoire includes about 640,000 distinct CDR3 sequences, roughly 21% of them detected once, and around 0.9% sits in the top ten. In this sample, this clonotype turned up many times. Its target is not known. The CDR3 has 14 amino acids. Germline loops: CDR1 MGHRA, CDR2 YSYEKL. Trimming pared 4 bases from V and 2 bases from J, leaving 10 bases between. This clonotype originated in a human donor in good health. Some libraries in this study had Jurkat cell RNA spiked in. The J gene is TRBJ2-3, the V gene TRBV4-1; D is perhaps TRBD1 or TRBD2 (5 bases each). The specimen was naive CD8+ T cells from blood, with Jurkat cell RNA spiked in. As for subset: FACS-sorted CD8+CD4-CCR7+CD45RA+ naive T cells. CDR3 in amino acids: CASSPTGPTDTQYF. CDR3 bases: TGCGCCAGCAGCCCCACGGGGCCCACAGATACGCAGTATTTT.